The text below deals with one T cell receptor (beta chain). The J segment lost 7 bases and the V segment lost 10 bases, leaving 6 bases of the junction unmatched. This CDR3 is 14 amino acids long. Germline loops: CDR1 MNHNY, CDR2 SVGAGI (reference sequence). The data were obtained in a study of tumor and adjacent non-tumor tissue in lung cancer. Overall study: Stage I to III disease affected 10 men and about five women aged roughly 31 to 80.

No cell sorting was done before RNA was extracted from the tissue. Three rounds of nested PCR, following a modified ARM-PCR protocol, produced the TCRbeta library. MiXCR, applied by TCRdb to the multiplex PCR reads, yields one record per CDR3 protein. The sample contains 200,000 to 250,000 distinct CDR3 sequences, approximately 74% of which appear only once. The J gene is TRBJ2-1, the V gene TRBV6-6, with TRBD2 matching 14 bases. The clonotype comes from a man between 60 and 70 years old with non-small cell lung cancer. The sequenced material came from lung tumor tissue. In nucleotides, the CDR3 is TGTGCCACCCTGACTAGCGGGGGGGGGAATGAGCAGTTCTTC. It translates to CATLTSGGGNEQFF.